These 3 T cell receptor beta chains were all obtained from the same sample, sequenced in a study of response to subunit inactivated influenza vaccine. TCRdb processed the RT-PCR reads anew with MiXCR; each CDR3 protein has one entry. Here the sample spans around 160,000 distinct CDR3 sequences, approximately 11% being singletons. Specimen: non-naive T cells sorted from PBMCs, collected about 6 weeks after vaccination. Receptors were obtained from a man aged 45-65 years who received an inactivated influenza vaccine.

This sequence joins TRBV7-2 and TRBJ2-5; weak D call: TRBD2 (5 bases). This CDR3 has 12 residues. Germline V gene sequence: CDR1 SGHTA, CDR2 FQGNSA. The V end lost 4 bases, the J end lost 7 bases, and 10 bases lay between the germline ends. For the CDR3, the DNA is TGTGCCAGCAGCTATGAGGGCGGGACCCAGTACTTC. Translation: CASSYEGGTQYF.

This clonotype was observed a few times. The rearrangement joins TRBV7-9 to TRBJ2-3; 8 bases map to TRBD2. The CDR3 is 15 amino acids. Germline CDR1 is SEHNR and CDR2 is FQNEAQ (reference sequence). V lost 3 bases to trimming and J lost 7 bases; unmatched junction nucleotides: 9. The CDR3 loop reads CASSFGLARRYTQYF. The CDR3 DNA reads as TGTGCCAGCAGCTTTGGACTAGCCCGTCGGTATACGCAGTATTTT.

This clonotype was observed a handful of times. This sequence joins TRBV5-1 and TRBJ1-4; no reliable D call. The CDR3 spans 14 residues. CDR1 is SGHRS and CDR2 is YFSETQ in the germline V gene. V was pared by 4 bases and J by 0 bases, with 7 bases between. This CDR3 is CASSRNPTNEKLFF. CDR3 DNA sequence: TGCGCCAGCAGCCGAAACCCAACTAATGAAAAACTGTTTTTT.